The 22 T cell receptor beta chains presented below share a single source sample, sequenced in a study of blood T cell repertoires in COVID-19. Sequencing was performed with immunoSEQ multiplex PCR; in TCRdb, only in-frame clones are kept and a portion is missing. The table has around 400,000 clones, about 87% seen once. The sequencing input was peripheral blood. The origin of the receptors is a woman aged 55 to 70 with COVID-19, enrolled during active disease.

V and J are TRBV6-6 and TRBJ1-6; D remains unclear. Trimming took 0 bases from V and 7 from J, leaving 10 bases between them. CDR1 is MNHNY and CDR2 is SVGAGI in the germline V gene (reference sequence). The CDR3 loop spans 15 amino acids. CDR3 in amino acids: CASSYSGRMNSPLHF. The CDR3 region has the DNA TGTGCCAGCAGTTACTCGGGCCGAATGAATTCACCCCTCCACTTT.

This chain connects TRBV2 to TRBJ1-1; 11 bases line up with TRBD1. The CDR3 has 16 residues. V lost 3 bases, J lost 4 bases, and 7 bases stayed unmatched. Germline CDR1 SNHLY, CDR2 FYNNEI. This CDR3 reads CASSDWTGGWGTEAFF. CDR3 nucleotides: TGTGCCAGCAGTGACTGGACAGGGGGCTGGGGCACTGAAGCTTTCTTT.

This chain joins TRBV4-1 and TRBJ1-1; perhaps TRBD1 as D (6 bases). Germline values: CDR1 MGHRA, CDR2 YSYEKL. The germline V and J ends were trimmed by 0 bases and 2 bases, with 13 bases remaining between them. This CDR3 has 16 amino acids. The CDR3 spells CASSQDLWTVNTEAFF. DNA for the CDR3: TGCGCCAGCAGCCAAGATCTATGGACAGTTAACACTGAAGCTTTCTTT.

This chain joins TRBV4-1 and TRBJ2-2, with 7 bases aligning to TRBD1. The CDR3 runs 19 residues. Unmatched junction bases numbered 16, after V lost 2 bases and J lost 4 bases. Per germline, CDR1 MGHRA and CDR2 YSYEKL. CDR3 nucleotide sequence: TGCGCCAGCAGCCAACCGGGACAGAGCGCCCGAGGGGGCACCGGGGAGCTGTTTTTT. It translates to CASSQPGQSARGGTGELFF.

This chain connects TRBV11-2 to TRBJ1-1; a weak D match, TRBD1 (6 bases). V was trimmed by 8 bases and J by 3 bases, leaving 13 bases between them. From germline, CDR1 is SGHAT and CDR2 FQNNGV. The length of the CDR3 is 13 residues. The CDR3 DNA reads as TGTGCCAGCGCGAAACAGGGATACACTGAAGCTTTCTTT. The encoded protein is CASAKQGYTEAFF.

The rearrangement uses TRBV6-5 and TRBJ1-5, with D maybe TRBD1 (5 bases). V lost 0 bases, J lost 4 bases, and 10 bases lay in between. CDR3 length: 15 amino acids. From germline, CDR1 is MNHEY and CDR2 SVGAGI. CDR3 sequence (DNA): TGTGCCAGCAGTTACTCTTATAAGGGGAATCAGCCCCAGCATTTT. It codes for CASSYSYKGNQPQHF.

This clone has just one count. The chain carries TRBV7-8 and TRBJ2-7, with D uncertain. Looked up from germline, CDR1 is SGHVS and CDR2 is FQNEAQ. Trimming removed 0 bases from V and 0 bases from J, with 9 bases in between. This CDR3 spans 15 amino acids. The CDR3 spells CASSLASGSSYEQYF. CDR3 in DNA: TGTGCCAGCAGCTTAGCGTCAGGTAGCTCCTACGAGCAGTACTTC.

The J gene is TRBJ1-2, the V gene TRBV5-4; 9 nucleotides align to TRBD1. Germline CDR1 is SGHNT and CDR2 is YYREEE (reference sequence). The CDR3 extends over 14 amino acids. J gave up 5 bases and V 5 bases, and 7 bases lay outside the gene matches. In DNA form, the CDR3 reads TGTGCCAGCAGTCTACAACAGGGGGCTTATGGCTACACCTTC. Translating it yields CASSLQQGAYGYTF.

The chain employs TRBV3-1 (or the pseudogene TRBV3-2) and TRBJ2-1, with TRBD2 matching 10 bases. The CDR3 covers 17 residues. CDR1 is LGHDT, CDR2 YNNKEL, per germline (reference sequence). Trimming cost V 1 base and J 3 bases; bases outside gene matches: 6. The CDR3: CASSQVALAGVYNEQFF. DNA of the CDR3: TGTGCCAGCAGCCAAGTCGCCCTAGCGGGAGTCTACAATGAGCAGTTCTTC.

CDR3 loop: CASSLLSSGDNYNEQFF. The CDR3 DNA sequence: TGCGCCAGCAGCTTGTTGTCTAGCGGGGACAACTACAATGAGCAGTTCTTC. The V call is TRBV5-1, the J call TRBJ2-1; 9 bases agree with TRBD2. With 1 base clipped from V and 3 bases from J, the junction kept 8 bases outside the gene matches. Per germline, CDR1 SGHRS and CDR2 YFSETQ. The CDR3 is 17 amino acids.

V usage is TRBV15 and J usage is TRBJ1-1; maybe TRBD1 (6 bases). Germline-derived CDR1 and CDR2 are LNHNV and YYDKDF (reference sequence). Trimming took 5 bases from V and 6 from J, leaving 10 bases between them. This CDR3 region has 12 residues. CDR3 DNA: TGTGCCACCAGCTCCAGGGGTGCTGAAGCTTTCTTT. This translates into CATSSRGAEAFF. The whole variable domain, remainder taken from reference TRBV15 and TRBJ1-1, is DAMVIQNPRYQVTQFGKPVTLSCSQTLNHNVMYWYQQKSSQAPKLLFHYYDKDFNNEADTPDNFQSRRPNTSFCFLDIRSPGLGDTAMYLCATSSRGAEAFFGQGTRLTVV.

The J gene is TRBJ2-2, the V gene TRBV18, with D possibly TRBD2 on 6 matching bases. Germline-derived CDR1 and CDR2 are KGHSH and LQKENI. The ends were cut back, 4 bases at V and 3 bases at J, with 12 bases in the middle. This CDR3 region has 15 residues. CDR3: CASSRTRGDTGELFF. The CDR3 nucleotides read TGTGCCAGCTCACGGACCCGCGGGGACACCGGGGAGCTGTTTTTT.

Here the CDR3 reads CASMNGGAVYNEQFF. DNA of the CDR3: TGTGCCAGCATGAACGGGGGGGCCGTTTACAATGAGCAGTTCTTC. The genes are TRBV6-5 and TRBJ2-1, with TRBD2 matching over 8 bases. The CDR3 length is 15 residues. The germline V gene has CDR1 MNHEY and CDR2 SVGAGI. V trimming: 7 bases; J trimming: 4 bases; junction bases outside the gene matches: 9.

The V gene is TRBV6-2 or TRBV6-3, the J gene TRBJ1-2; D call uncertain. The CDR3 consists of 13 residues. V dropped 2 bases and J dropped 5 bases, with 9 bases sitting between them. Per the germline V gene, CDR1 is MNHEY and CDR2 is SVGEGT. DNA for the CDR3: TGTGCCAGCAGTTACCAAGCGGGGTATGGCTACACCTTC. Encoded protein: CASSYQAGYGYTF.

The chain joins TRBV6-2 or TRBV6-3 to TRBJ1-5, with D tentatively TRBD1 (6 bases). Germline-derived CDR1 and CDR2 are MNHEY and SVGEGT. V was trimmed by 6 bases and J by 7 bases, leaving 16 bases between them. This CDR3 comprises 14 residues. The CDR3 DNA follows: TGTGCCAGCAGCCCACAGGGAAGAAGGCAGCCCCAGCATTTT. Translation gives CASSPQGRRQPQHF.

V and J are TRBV3-1 (or the pseudogene TRBV3-2) and TRBJ2-3, with D possibly being TRBD2 (5 bases). The CDR3 is made up of 16 amino acids. CDR1 and CDR2 (germline): LGHDT, YNNKEL (reference sequence). The V and J ends lost 1 base and 5 bases respectively, with 16 bases between them. CDR3 region: CASSQVPGGWGDTQYF. The DNA of the CDR3 is TGTGCCAGCAGCCAAGTCCCGGGCGGGTGGGGAGATACGCAGTATTTT.

The chain combines TRBV6-5 with TRBJ1-4, with unresolved D. The V end was cut by 3 bases, the J end by 0 bases, with 11 bases between. In germline, CDR1 is MNHEY, CDR2 SVGAGI. The CDR3 consists of 16 residues. CDR3 amino acids: CASSYSAFATNEKLFF. The CDR3 DNA is TGTGCCAGCAGTTATTCTGCGTTTGCAACTAATGAAAAACTGTTTTTT.

A few counts support this clone. The chain joins TRBV4-2 to TRBJ2-7; 7 nucleotides match TRBD1. The germline CDR1 and CDR2 sequences are LGHNA and YNFKEQ. CDR3 length equals 15 residues. V lost 1 base, J lost 1 base, and 4 bases stayed unmatched. DNA for the CDR3: TGTGCCAGCAGCCAAGGGACGACAGGGTCCTACGAGCAGTACTTC. Encoded protein: CASSQGTTGSYEQYF.

The chain recombines TRBV6-1 with TRBJ1-2; 8 bases align to TRBD1. The germline gives CDR1 MNHNS, CDR2 SASEGT. Trimming cost V 3 bases and J 1 base; bases outside gene matches: 1. CDR3 size: 14 residues. In DNA, the CDR3 is TGTGCCAGCAGTGACAGGGGGCGTAACTATGGCTACACCTTC. It is translated as CASSDRGRNYGYTF.

The chain uses TRBV11-2 and TRBJ2-7, with 9 bases that match TRBD1. From germline, CDR1 is SGHAT and CDR2 FQNNGV. CDR3 length: 16 amino acids. Trimming cost V 2 bases and J 5 bases; bases outside gene matches: 10. DNA of the CDR3: TGTGCCAGCAGCTTAATCCCGGGACAGGGCCGCCACGAGCAGTACTTC. Encoded protein: CASSLIPGQGRHEQYF.

The chain links TRBV7-3 to TRBJ2-2; 11 nucleotides match TRBD1. Losses at the gene ends were 4 bases for V and 4 bases for J; bases not matched to a gene: 8. CDR1 is SGHTA, CDR2 FQGTGA, per germline. The CDR3 runs to 17 residues. The CDR3, as DNA: TGTGCCAGCAGCTCAGGACAGGGGGCATTTGGCACCGGGGAGCTGTTTTTT. This translates into CASSSGQGAFGTGELFF.

V is TRBV3-1 (or the pseudogene TRBV3-2) and J is TRBJ2-7; possibly TRBD2 for D (7 bases). Germline CDR1 and CDR2: LGHDT and YNNKEL (reference sequence). The CDR3 contains 15 residues. Deletions cut 5 bases from V and 6 bases from J, with 20 bases between. The CDR3 spells CASSSAGAGLSEQYF. The CDR3 bases are TGTGCCAGCAGCTCCGCGGGGGCAGGGCTCTCCGAGCAGTACTTC.